This T cell receptor (beta chain) was captured by sequencing in a study of a mutant IDH1 vaccine in newly diagnosed glioma. Across the whole study: In some groups vaccination began 4-6 weeks post-radiotherapy; others received it with temozolomide. The therapy given earlier, which was standard therapy, consisted of radiotherapy, temozolomide, or both, and most of the patients received both.

The CDR3 has 15 residues. V shed 6 bases, J shed 5 bases, and the junction held 7 bases outside the gene matches. Germline V lookup: CDR1 SNHLY, CDR2 FYNNEI. General study points: Most patients, approximately 93%, showed vaccine-induced immune responses.

The time point is: week 35, safety follow-up. Topical imiquimod accompanied each vaccine dose, which consisted of 300 ug of mutant IDH1 20-mer peptide. As for this clone: What it binds is unknown.

TCRdb keeps only in-frame clones here, not all; method: immunoSEQ multiplex PCR. The data show approximately 45,000 clones, 92% seen once. The sequenced sample was PBMCs, obtained from a glioma patient whose treatment included an IDH1 peptide vaccine. V and J are TRBV2 and TRBJ1-6; 7 bases match TRBD1. This TCR was sampled from a man aged 50 to 59 with glioma. The CDR3 region is CASRLGDSHNSPLHF. The CDR3 region has the DNA TGTGCCAGCAGACTGGGGGACAGTCATAATTCACCCCTCCACTTT. Combining the CDR3 with reference TRBV2 and TRBJ1-6 gives the whole variable domain EPEVTQTPSHQVTQMGQEVILRCVPISNHLYFYWYRQILGQKVEFLVSFYNNEISEKSEIFDDQFSVERPDGSNFTLKIRSTKLEDSAMYFCASRLGDSHNSPLHFGNGTRLTVT.